This T cell receptor (beta chain) was identified during a study of cytomegalovirus exposure and HLA in healthy donors. In the study overall: Unique TCR beta sequences numbering some 120 million came from roughly 180 million T cells in an earlier analysis.

PCR used 60 Vbeta primers and 13 Jbeta primers. Produced via immunoSEQ multiplex PCR; TCRdb's table is partial and in-frame only. The sample consists of around 68,000 clones, around 79% of them appearing once. V trimming: 0 bases; J trimming: 5 bases; junction bases outside the gene matches: 6. Germline CDR1 reads LGHNA; CDR2 reads YSLEER. This CDR3 contains 16 residues. Comments on this clone: Its target is not known. Other DNA sequences in this sample translate to the same CDR3.

General observations from the study: Further analysis, carried out later, found HLA-associated TCR beta chains more clonally expanded than equally common other chains.

The V gene is TRBV4-3, the J gene TRBJ1-5; 8 bases agree with TRBD1. Sequenced material: PBMCs. The sequence was obtained from a woman aged 25-40 years in good health and CMV-seropositive. Written as DNA, the CDR3 is TGCGCCAGCAGCCAAGATTCGGGGGACAGGCATCAGCCCCAGCATTTT. Its protein is CASSQDSGDRHQPQHF.